The TCR beta chain described here comes from a study of human T cells and chemical hapten exposure. On the study more broadly: Upper-back patches of 0.01% DPC were read at 6 days.

The time point is: patch test 1, 2 weeks after DPC sensitization. The treatment denotes: therapeutic diphenylcyclopropenone sensitization with weekly scalp DPC. V gave up 5 bases and J gave up 6 bases, with 17 bases separating them. This CDR3 has 13 amino acids. CDR1 DFQATT and CDR2 SNEGSKA come from the germline V gene (reference sequence). This clonotype was seen repeatedly, ten times or more. Its antigen is unknown. In the source study's methods: Samples had a median of 95,638 TCRs, ranging about 23,224 to 700,000. MiXCR was run by TCRdb on the RACE reads, yielding one entry per CDR3 protein. These V and J calls derive from TCRdb rather than the authors' analysis. The sample has 90,000 to 120,000 distinct CDR3 sequences; around 10% are singletons. Notes on the study in general: Relative to control repertoires, expanded TCRs gave rise to significantly more large CDR3 similarity clusters.

V and J are TRBV20-1 and TRBJ2-7; D gene unclear. Sequenced here: whole blood, sampled in connection with sensitization to the hapten diphenylcyclopropenone (DPC). This clonotype was sampled from a woman in her 40s with alopecia areata. Some clones in this sample may be carry-over from other donors' samples. This chain's CDR3 is CSALRAAIGEQYF. For the CDR3, the DNA is TGCAGTGCTCTCCGGGCCGCAATCGGCGAGCAGTACTTC.